Below are 19 T cell receptor beta chains sequenced from a single sample in a study of blood T cell repertoires in COVID-19. The method was immunoSEQ multiplex PCR; TCRdb's version includes in-frame clones alone and lacks a portion of them. The sample has roughly 220,000 clones, roughly 84% seen once; the top ten hold just under 20%. Sequencing was done on a sample of peripheral blood. These receptors came from a man between 25 and 39 years old with active or convalescent COVID-19.

The V and J genes are TRBV19 and TRBJ1-5; D remains ambiguous. The CDR3 is 13 residues long. From germline, CDR1 is LNHDA and CDR2 SQIVND (reference sequence). Trimming removed 6 bases from V and 5 bases from J, with 11 bases in between. The CDR3 nucleotides are TGTGCCAGTAGCACTCGGGGTGATCAGCCCCAGCATTTT. Translated: CASSTRGDQPQHF.

The V call is TRBV28, the J call TRBJ1-1; a possible D gene is TRBD1 (5 bases). Looked up from germline, CDR1 is MDHEN and CDR2 is SYDVKM. This CDR3 is 12 amino acids long. Between the trimmed V and J ends, which lost 4 bases and 11 bases, there was a span of 14 bases. CDR3 bases: TGTGCCAGCAGTTCCGCATGGGGGGACGCTTTCTTT. The encoded protein is CASSSAWGDAFF.

This chain connects TRBV3-1 (or the pseudogene TRBV3-2) to TRBJ1-1, with a possible D match to TRBD1 (6 bases). Germline-derived CDR1 and CDR2 are LGHDT and YNNKEL (reference sequence). The CDR3 is 16 residues long. The V and J ends lost 2 bases and 2 bases respectively, with 15 bases between them. CDR3: CASSQYSEGTNTEAFF. Here the CDR3 DNA reads TGTGCCAGCAGCCAATACTCCGAGGGGACAAACACTGAAGCTTTCTTT.

This chain uses TRBV5-1 with TRBJ1-2; 12 nucleotides match TRBD1. CDR3 length equals 15 residues. Germline V gene data show CDR1 as SGHRS and CDR2 as YFSETQ. The trim removed 3 bases at V and 8 bases at J, leaving 8 bases unmatched. The CDR3 DNA is TGCGCCAGCAGCTCGCCCGGGACAGGGGGCGAAGGCTACACCTTC. Its protein is CASSSPGTGGEGYTF.

The chain combines TRBV19 with TRBJ2-2; D is unresolved. Germline V gene sequence: CDR1 LNHDA, CDR2 SQIVND (reference sequence). This CDR3 has 14 amino acids. V gave up 4 bases and J gave up 1 base, with 7 bases separating them. CDR3 in DNA: TGTGCCAGTAGTAGACTTCTGAACACCGGGGAGCTGTTTTTT. Encoded protein: CASSRLLNTGELFF.

The chain employs TRBV18 and TRBJ1-1; weak D call: TRBD1 (6 bases). CDR1 is KGHSH and CDR2 is LQKENI in the germline V gene. V was trimmed by 3 bases and J by 8 bases, leaving 16 bases between them. The CDR3 is 14 residues long. CDR3 in DNA: TGTGCCAGCTCACCGAGGACAGACCCTCCGGAAGCTTTCTTT. Encoded protein: CASSPRTDPPEAFF.

In its sample, this clone was seen once. The chain joins TRBV6-5 to TRBJ1-2, with D hard to call. This CDR3 has 14 residues. V lost 0 bases and J 5 bases, leaving 10 bases between the germline ends. Germline V gene lookup returns CDR1 MNHEY and CDR2 SVGAGI. The CDR3 here is CASSYSERYYGYTF. CDR3 DNA: TGTGCCAGCAGTTACTCGGAGCGATATTATGGCTACACCTTC.

This clone was detected once. This CDR3 is CATSKPGLANYNEQFF. The CDR3 DNA follows: TGTGCCACCAGCAAACCGGGACTAGCGAACTACAATGAGCAGTTCTTC. V usage is TRBV15 and J usage is TRBJ2-1, with 10 bases lining up with TRBD2. The CDR3 length is 16 residues. V lost 4 bases, J lost 3 bases, and 6 bases stayed unmatched. CDR1 and CDR2 from the germline V gene are LNHNV and YYDKDF (reference sequence). Full variable domain (missing parts from reference TRBV15 and TRBJ2-1): DAMVIQNPRYQVTQFGKPVTLSCSQTLNHNVMYWYQQKSSQAPKLLFHYYDKDFNNEADTPDNFQSRRPNTSFCFLDIRSPGLGDTAMYLCATSKPGLANYNEQFFGPGTRLTVL.

The V call is TRBV9, the J call TRBJ1-2; perhaps TRBD1 as D (6 bases). CDR1 and CDR2 (germline): SGDLS, YYNGEE. The CDR3 totals 16 residues. Trimming took off 3 bases at V and 0 bases at J, with 15 bases between the two ends. This CDR3 reads CASSAQRDTTNYGYTF. CDR3 in DNA: TGTGCCAGCAGCGCACAGAGGGACACCACTAACTATGGCTACACCTTC.

The gene calls are TRBV3-1 (or the pseudogene TRBV3-2) and TRBJ2-1; 14 nucleotides match TRBD2. Per germline, CDR1 LGHDT and CDR2 YNNKEL (reference sequence). With 5 bases clipped from V and 6 bases from J, the junction kept 12 bases outside the gene matches. The CDR3 totals 18 residues. CDR3 DNA: TGTGCCAGCAGCTCTCGGACTAGCGGGAGGCAAATCGGCAATGAGCAGTTCTTC. This sequence encodes CASSSRTSGRQIGNEQFF.

The rearrangement uses TRBV7-2 and TRBJ2-7; D unclear. Between the trimmed V and J ends, which lost 2 bases and 1 base, there was a span of 9 bases. The CDR3 totals 14 residues. Germline CDR1 and CDR2: SGHTA and FQGNSA. CDR3 coding DNA: TGTGCCAGCAGCTTATTGCGAACTTCCTACGAGCAGTACTTC. Protein sequence: CASSLLRTSYEQYF.

The chain carries TRBV4-1 and TRBJ1-1; D is perhaps TRBD1 (6 bases). Deletions cut 1 base from V and 7 bases from J, with 10 bases between. The length of the CDR3 is 13 residues. Germline CDR1 MGHRA, CDR2 YSYEKL. CDR3 DNA sequence: TGCGCCAGCAGCCAAGTCGGGGGGCTTGAAGCTTTCTTT. Translated: CASSQVGGLEAFF.

This sequence joins TRBV18 and TRBJ2-7; 8 bases map to TRBD2. Germline assignment: CDR1 KGHSH and CDR2 LQKENI. The V and J ends lost 0 bases and 2 bases, in that order; junction bases with no gene match: 6. The length of the CDR3 is 16 residues. The CDR3 spells CASSPPIGGGTYEQYF. DNA for the CDR3: TGTGCCAGCTCACCACCGATTGGCGGGGGGACCTACGAGCAGTACTTC.

The chain joins TRBV7-9 to TRBJ2-7; 10 positions match TRBD1. J was trimmed by 6 bases and V by 0 bases; bases with no gene match: 5. From germline, CDR1 is SEHNR and CDR2 FQNEAQ (reference sequence). CDR3 size: 15 residues. For the CDR3, the DNA is TGTGCCAGCAGCTTAGCCGGGACAGGGGTGGGCGAGCAGTACTTC. Translated, it gives CASSLAGTGVGEQYF.

V gene TRBV5-1 combines with J gene TRBJ2-7; 7 nucleotides match TRBD1. Germline values: CDR1 SGHRS, CDR2 YFSETQ. This CDR3 is 14 amino acids long. V lost 3 bases, J lost 3 bases, and 6 bases stayed unmatched. CDR3 sequence (DNA): TGCGCCAGCAGCTCCGGGACAGTAAACTACGAGCAGTACTTC. Its translation is CASSSGTVNYEQYF.

The rearrangement links TRBV11-2 to TRBJ2-3, with 9 bases that match TRBD2. The CDR3 has 15 residues. CDR1 SGHAT and CDR2 FQNNGV come from the germline V gene. The V and J ends lost 6 bases and 1 base, in that order; junction bases with no gene match: 5. In DNA, the CDR3 is TGTGCCAGCAGACACAGCGGGGGGCGCACAGATACGCAGTATTTT. Translation gives CASRHSGGRTDTQYF.

The chain carries TRBV6-5 and TRBJ1-4, with TRBD1 as a possible D gene (5 bases). V shed 0 bases and J shed 5 bases, with 10 bases lying between them. The CDR3 is 15 residues long. CDR1 and CDR2 from the germline V gene are MNHEY and SVGAGI. The CDR3 nucleotides read TGTGCCAGCAGTTACTCGCGGACACCCAATGAAAAACTGTTTTTT. Protein sequence: CASSYSRTPNEKLFF.

Ten or more counts support this clone. The chain is built from TRBV18 and TRBJ2-1; D ambiguous. With 5 bases removed from V and 7 bases from J, the gap between germline ends came to 6 bases. Germline CDR1 KGHSH, CDR2 LQKENI. The CDR3 has 11 amino acids. CDR3 sequence reads: CASSERNEQFF. CDR3 nucleotides: TGTGCCAGCTCAGAGAGAAATGAGCAGTTCTTC.

This clone has more than one count but fewer than ten. This chain uses TRBV6-4 with TRBJ1-2, with TRBD1 as a possible D gene (6 bases). The CDR3 runs 13 residues. Trimming took off 6 bases at V and 9 bases at J, with 17 bases between the two ends. From germline, CDR1 is MRHNA and CDR2 SNTAGT. CDR3: CASSATEQGSYTF. CDR3 nucleotide sequence: TGTGCCAGCAGCGCCACAGAACAGGGAAGCTACACCTTC.